A single sample is the source of the 21 T cell receptor beta chains below, sequenced in a study of T cell changes during pregnancy in multiple sclerosis. Using immunoSEQ multiplex PCR, the repertoire was profiled, and TCRdb retains in-frame clones only, with some absent. Among 25,000 to 35,000 clones, about 89% were seen once, and the ten largest hold roughly 6.9%. Material: CD8+ T cells from peripheral blood mononuclear cells, obtained in the second trimester of pregnancy. These receptors were collected from a female donor with multiple sclerosis, enrolled in a pregnancy study.

J is TRBJ2-1 and V is TRBV19; the match to TRBD2 covers 15 bases. The CDR3 has 17 amino acids. Germline-derived CDR1 and CDR2 are LNHDA and SQIVND (reference sequence). The V and J ends lost 6 bases and 10 bases, in that order; junction bases with no gene match: 13. CDR3 protein: CASSRDGLAGGEGEQFF. The CDR3 DNA follows: TGTGCCAGTAGCAGAGATGGACTAGCGGGGGGGGAGGGGGAGCAGTTCTTC.

The V gene is TRBV13, the J gene TRBJ1-3; 7 nucleotides agree with TRBD1. CDR1 is PRHDT and CDR2 is FYEKMQ in the germline V gene (reference sequence). The CDR3 extends over 15 amino acids. V lost 1 base, J lost 2 bases, and 2 bases stayed unmatched. CDR3 protein: CASSLAGGTGNTIYF. The CDR3 nucleotides are TGTGCCAGCAGCTTAGCAGGGGGAACTGGAAACACCATATATTTT. The variable domain in full, with the rest retrieved from reference TRBV13 and TRBJ1-3, is AAGVIQSPRHLIKEKRETATLKCYPIPRHDTVYWYQQGPGQDPQFLISFYEKMQSDKGSIPDRFSAQQFSDYHSELNMSSLELGDSALYFCASSLAGGTGNTIYFGEGSWLTVV.

In its sample, this clone was seen once. The V gene is TRBV4-1, the J gene TRBJ1-4; no reliable D call. The germline V and J ends were trimmed by 4 bases and 2 bases, with 17 bases remaining between them. The length of the CDR3 is 17 residues. Germline values: CDR1 MGHRA, CDR2 YSYEKL. The CDR3: CASSPGRRVATNEKLFF. The CDR3 DNA is TGCGCCAGCAGCCCCGGGCGCCGGGTAGCGACTAATGAAAAACTGTTTTTT.

This chain uses TRBV7-9 with TRBJ1-1; 8 bases match TRBD1. The J segment lost 2 bases and the V segment lost 7 bases, leaving 3 bases of the junction unmatched. The germline CDR1 and CDR2 sequences are SEHNR and FQNEAQ (reference sequence). This CDR3 has 13 residues. The CDR3 sequence is CASTGGLNTEAFF. CDR3 in DNA: TGTGCCAGCACAGGGGGCTTAAACACTGAAGCTTTCTTT.

V usage is TRBV18 and J usage is TRBJ2-1; 9 bases map to TRBD2. This CDR3 is 15 amino acids long. Germline values: CDR1 KGHSH, CDR2 LQKENI. V lost 7 bases, J lost 7 bases, and 11 bases stayed unmatched. In nucleotides, the CDR3 is TGTGCCAGCTGGGGCGGGAGGGCAGGTGAGAATGAGCAGTTCTTC. This translates into CASWGGRAGENEQFF.

CDR3 DNA: TGTGCCAGCAGCGCCAGGGCCGCGGCGGTCAGGGACGAGCAGTACTTC. It encodes CASSARAAAVRDEQYF. The rearrangement uses TRBV9 and TRBJ2-7, with D possibly TRBD1 on 5 matching bases. The CDR3 length is 16 residues. Per germline, CDR1 SGDLS and CDR2 YYNGEE. V was shortened by 3 bases and J by 5 bases, with 21 bases between the two germline ends.

The chain combines TRBV5-8 with TRBJ2-1; 8 nucleotides line up with TRBD1. CDR1 and CDR2 from the germline V gene are SGHTS and YDEGEE. This CDR3 comprises 15 residues. V shed 3 bases and J 10 bases; nucleotides not matched to a gene: 12. The CDR3 loop reads CASSYPLGQGREQFF. CDR3 in DNA: TGTGCCAGCAGCTATCCTTTAGGACAGGGCCGGGAGCAGTTCTTC.

The table lists this clone with a few counts. The J gene is TRBJ1-4, the V gene TRBV5-5, with D perhaps TRBD1 (5 bases). V lost 1 base to trimming and J lost 8 bases, with 18 bases between them. This CDR3 has 16 amino acids. Germline V gene sequence: CDR1 SGHKS, CDR2 YYEKEE (reference sequence). The CDR3 DNA follows: TGTGCCAGCAGCTTGTATTCTCTGGCAGGGAGGGAAAAACTGTTTTTT. As protein: CASSLYSLAGREKLFF.

The genes are TRBV6-1 and TRBJ2-2, with D possibly matching TRBD2 (6 bases). Looked up from germline, CDR1 is MNHNS and CDR2 is SASEGT. The CDR3 is 15 amino acids. Trimming took off 7 bases at V and 0 bases at J, with 12 bases between the two ends. The CDR3 reads CASTMEGSNTGELFF. In nucleotides, the CDR3 is TGTGCCAGCACTATGGAGGGGTCGAACACCGGGGAGCTGTTTTTT.

V and J are TRBV30 and TRBJ1-1, with D possibly TRBD1 on 5 matching bases. Trimming stripped 1 base from V and 4 bases from J, with 19 bases between. The CDR3 contains 16 residues. Germline CDR1 GTSNPN, CDR2 SVGIG (reference sequence). CDR3 region: CAWSEGSAGLLTEAFF. For the CDR3, the DNA is TGTGCCTGGAGTGAAGGTTCCGCGGGGCTACTCACTGAAGCTTTCTTT.

The genes are TRBV11-2 and TRBJ2-5; no firm D call. Gene TRBJ2-7 matches the end of the DNA better, so the J call may be wrong. The CDR3 is 12 amino acids. Germline V CDR1 and CDR2: SGHAT, FQNNGV. CDR3 nucleotide sequence: TGTGCCAGCAGCTTAGAAGCCTACGAGCAGTACTTC. Residues: CASSLEAYEQYF.

The chain joins TRBV19 to TRBJ2-2; tentatively, D is TRBD1 (6 bases). The CDR3 spans 15 residues. V was shortened by 7 bases and J by 4 bases, with 16 bases between the two germline ends. The V gene's germline CDR1 is LNHDA and CDR2 SQIVND (reference sequence). CDR3 in amino acids: CASKGDTGSTGELFF. CDR3 nucleotide sequence: TGTGCCAGTAAGGGTGATACAGGGAGCACCGGGGAGCTGTTTTTT.

CDR3 sequence (DNA): TGTGCCAGTAGTCTCCGGACAGAAACCATGAACACTGAAGCTTTCTTT. Residues: CASSLRTETMNTEAFF. The rearrangement uses TRBV19 and TRBJ1-1, with D perhaps TRBD1 (6 bases). Germline assignment: CDR1 LNHDA and CDR2 SQIVND (reference sequence). The CDR3 is made up of 16 amino acids. Trimming shortened V by 5 bases and J by 0 bases, and 16 bases separated the two germline ends.

This sequence joins TRBV27 and TRBJ1-4, with D perhaps matching TRBD1 (6 bases). The CDR3 spans 15 residues. Germline values: CDR1 MNHEY, CDR2 SMNVEV (reference sequence). V shed 4 bases and J shed 0 bases, with 9 bases lying between them. CDR3 sequence: CASSSSGATNEKLFF. CDR3 nucleotide sequence: TGTGCCAGCAGTTCCTCAGGGGCAACTAATGAAAAACTGTTTTTT.

A single count supports this clone. This chain uses TRBV2 with TRBJ2-2; 14 bases match TRBD2. Germline V gene data show CDR1 as SNHLY and CDR2 as FYNNEI. The trim removed 6 bases at V and 2 bases at J, leaving 5 bases unmatched. There are 17 residues in the CDR3. The CDR3 DNA reads TGTGCCAGCAGCCCGGGACTAGCGGGGGCCAACACCGGGGAGCTGTTTTTT. Residues: CASSPGLAGANTGELFF.

The chain joins TRBV15 to TRBJ1-5; possibly TRBD1 for D (6 bases). Trimming took 1 base from V and 4 from J, leaving 8 bases between them. The CDR3 runs to 14 residues. The germline gives CDR1 LNHNV, CDR2 YYDKDF (reference sequence). The CDR3: CATSRGTVNQPQHF. As DNA, the CDR3 is TGTGCCACCAGCAGAGGGACAGTTAATCAGCCCCAGCATTTT.

The chain is built from TRBV19 and TRBJ2-1, with a possible D match to TRBD2 (5 bases). The V end lost 3 bases, the J end lost 8 bases, and 14 bases lay between the germline ends. Germline lookup yields CDR1 LNHDA and CDR2 SQIVND (reference sequence). The CDR3 has 14 amino acids. DNA of the CDR3: TGTGCCAGTAGTATCCGAAGGGAGAAGGATGAGCAGTTCTTC. It codes for CASSIRREKDEQFF.

The rearrangement links TRBV7-9 to TRBJ2-1, with 9 nucleotides matching TRBD2. This CDR3 is 15 amino acids long. Trimming took 4 bases from V and 7 from J; bases not matched to a gene: 8. Per the germline V gene, CDR1 is SEHNR and CDR2 is FQNEAQ (reference sequence). The CDR3, as DNA: TGTGCCAGCAGCTCACTAGCGGGCCCAAGAAATGAGCAGTTCTTC. It codes for CASSSLAGPRNEQFF.

The V and J genes are TRBV27 and TRBJ2-1; D might be TRBD1 (6 bases). Trimming took 2 bases from V and 4 from J, leaving 9 bases between them. Per germline, CDR1 MNHEY and CDR2 SMNVEV (reference sequence). The CDR3 length is 14 residues. CDR3 amino acids: CASSLNRVYNEQFF. CDR3 nucleotide sequence: TGTGCCAGCAGTTTAAACAGGGTTTACAATGAGCAGTTCTTC.

CDR3 nucleotide sequence: TGTGCCAGCAGCCCAAGGACTAGCTTTCGCTACGAGCAGTACTTC. This gives the protein CASSPRTSFRYEQYF. The J gene is TRBJ2-7, the V gene TRBV28; 8 bases match TRBD2. There are 15 residues in the CDR3. CDR1 and CDR2 from the germline V gene are MDHEN and SYDVKM. With V trimmed by 6 bases and J by 3 bases, 10 bases remained unmatched.

V is TRBV19 and J is TRBJ2-3; TRBD1 agrees at 8 bases. The CDR3 covers 16 residues. The junction had 5 bases not matched to a gene; V was cut back by 0 bases and J by 3 bases. Germline V CDR1 and CDR2: LNHDA, SQIVND (reference sequence). The CDR3 is CASSIDHGQGTDTQYF. For the CDR3, the DNA is TGTGCCAGTAGTATAGATCACGGACAGGGAACAGATACGCAGTATTTT.